These T cell receptor beta chains were read from a single sample in a study of vaccination effects on CD4 cells after COVID-19. The antigens of these receptors remain unknown. Clones were read by immunoSEQ multiplex PCR, and TCRdb kept only the in-frame ones, dropping some. This table has fewer than 60,000 clones, under 85% appearing once. This sample comprised CD4+ T cells from PBMCs cultured without peptide, obtained after COVID-19 vaccination. These receptors were collected from a human donor who received a COVID-19 vaccine. The CDR3 runs from the conserved cysteine through the conserved F or W. D genes are given only for firm matches. Expanded clones get a size class; other rows say once, few or many, or leave the size out.

TRBJ1-2 | - | - | TRBV19 | CASSVNPSGSGGYTF | TGTGCCAGTAGTGTAAACCCCAGTGGTTCCGGCGGCTACACCTTC
TRBJ2-1 | - | - | TRBV4-3 | CASSQYDLRAIVAYNEQFF | TGCGCCAGCAGCCAGTACGACCTCCGGGCCATCGTAGCCTACAATGAGCAGTTCTTC
TRBJ2-5 | TRBD2 | - | TRBV7-6 | CASSLQGLAGMKTQYF | TGTGCCAGCAGCCTACAAGGACTAGCGGGAATGAAGACCCAGTACTTC
TRBJ2-1 | - | - | TRBV2 | CASSRQRNEQFF | TGTGCCAGCAGTCGACAGAGAAATGAGCAGTTCTTC
TRBJ1-1 | TRBD1 | - | TRBV27 | CASSPRTGRTNTEAFF | TGTGCCAGCAGTCCACGGACAGGGCGGACGAACACTGAAGCTTTCTTT
TRBJ1-3 | TRBD1 | few | TRBV25-1 | CASSESPGQGSGGNTIYF | TGTGCCAGCAGTGAATCGCCGGGACAGGGATCTGGGGGAAACACCATATATTTT
TRBJ2-1 | - | once | TRBV6-5 | CASSYRDNEQFF | TGTGCCAGCAGTTACAGGGACAATGAGCAGTTCTTC
TRBJ2-2 | - | - | TRBV19 | CAKPVVDTGELFF | TGTGCCAAGCCAGTAGTGGACACCGGGGAGCTGTTTTTT
TRBJ2-7 | TRBD2 | - | TRBV10-3 | CAITSGGYEQYF | TGTGCCATCACTAGCGGGGGGTACGAGCAGTACTTC
TRBJ2-7 | - | - | TRBV7-8 | CASSLAAGQEGEQYF | TGTGCCAGCAGCTTAGCGGCCGGTCAAGAGGGCGAGCAGTACTTC
TRBJ1-2 | - | - | TRBV4-1 | CASSQERLYGYTF | TGCGCCAGCAGCCAAGAACGGCTCTATGGCTACACCTTC
TRBJ2-5 | TRBD1 | - | TRBV30 | CAWTAFDRGRETQYF | TGTGCCTGGACGGCCTTTGACAGGGGGCGAGAGACCCAGTACTTC
TRBJ2-5 | - | - | TRBV5-4 | CASSLAQHRETQYF | TGTGCCAGCAGCTTGGCACAGCATCGGGAGACCCAGTACTTC
TRBJ1-2 | - | - | TRBV6-5 | CASTSVGGDGYTF | TGTGCCAGCACCTCCGTGGGGGGTGATGGCTACACCTTC